This entry features one T cell receptor (beta chain) sequence. The record originates from a study of cytomegalovirus exposure and HLA in healthy donors. Trimming removed 6 bases at V and 0 bases at J, with 14 bases between. Germline V lookup: CDR1 SGHAT, CDR2 FQNNGV. This CDR3 is built from 15 residues. Use of 60 Vbeta and 13 Jbeta primers characterized the PCR. Clones were read by immunoSEQ multiplex PCR, and TCRdb kept only the in-frame ones, dropping some. This repertoire shows some 130,000 clones, 65% to 85% found once; its top ten account for about 1.7%. The TCR originated in a woman between 40 and 55 years old in good health and CMV-seronegative. V usage is TRBV11-2 and J usage is TRBJ1-1, with D perhaps TRBD1 (6 bases). What was sequenced was PBMCs. CDR3 in amino acids: CASRSTRGMNTEAFF. DNA of the CDR3: TGTGCCAGCAGATCCACTAGGGGGATGAACACTGAAGCTTTCTTT. Full variable domain (outside the CDR3, taken from reference TRBV11-2 and TRBJ1-1): EAGVAQSPRYKIIEKRQSVAFWCNPISGHATLYWYQQILGQGPKLLIQFQNNGVVDDSQLPKDRFSAERLKGVDSTLKIQPAKLEDSAVYLCASRSTRGMNTEAFFGQGTRLTVV.